Presented here are 4 T cell receptor beta chains from one specimen sequenced in a study of blood T cell repertoires in COVID-19. This table comes from immunoSEQ multiplex PCR, and its TCRdb copy is limited to in-frame clones, with some not included. The sample shows approximately 110,000 clones, about three quarters of them seen only once. The sample consisted of peripheral blood. Source of these receptors: a human donor with acute or convalescent COVID-19. The donor label of this sample is uncertain.

J is TRBJ1-5 and V is TRBV2, with 8 bases that match TRBD1. J gave up 7 bases and V 2 bases, and 4 bases lay outside the gene matches. The CDR3 has 14 residues. Per the germline V gene, CDR1 is SNHLY and CDR2 is FYNNEI. The CDR3 nucleotides are TGTGCCAGCAGTGAACGGGACAGGACCCAGCCCCAGCATTTT. It specifies CASSERDRTQPQHF.

This clone has ten or more counts. The chain is built from TRBV24-1 and TRBJ2-5, with 7 bases that match TRBD2. J was trimmed by 3 bases and V by 9 bases; bases with no gene match: 0. Germline CDR1 KGHDR, CDR2 SFDVKD. The CDR3 runs 11 residues. The CDR3: CATGGEETQYF. The CDR3 region has the DNA TGTGCCACCGGGGGGGAAGAGACCCAGTACTTC.

The V call is TRBV6-5, the J call TRBJ1-1, with TRBD1 identical over 7 bases. V was pared by 6 bases and J by 1 base, with 8 bases of the junction left unmatched. The CDR3 has 15 amino acids. Germline V gives CDR1 MNHEY, CDR2 SVGAGI. CDR3 residues: CASSKRGTANTEAFF. CDR3 in DNA: TGTGCCAGCAGCAAACGAGGGACAGCGAACACTGAAGCTTTCTTT.

V usage is TRBV10-3 and J usage is TRBJ2-3; 13 bases are shared with TRBD2. Germline V gene data show CDR1 as ENHRY and CDR2 as SYGVKD. The CDR3 runs to 17 residues. The J segment lost 7 bases and the V segment lost 0 bases, leaving 7 bases of the junction unmatched. The CDR3 sequence: CAISESTSGGAWNTQYF. Here the CDR3 DNA reads TGTGCCATCAGTGAGTCCACTAGCGGGGGGGCCTGGAATACGCAGTATTTT.